This TCR beta chain originates from a study of T-cell memory formation after mild COVID-19. The overall study: The two donors had largely donor-specific TCR clusters.

Study-level findings and limits: Clones that shrank (day 15 to 85) were balanced CD4/CD8, whereas later expanders leaned CD4+. A subset of responding clones appeared in pre-infection memory, suggesting cross-reactive memory joined. Contracting CD4+ clones were located mainly in CM and EM, and CD8+ clones in EMRA.

MiXCR, applied by TCRdb to the 5' RACE reads, yields one record per CDR3 protein. The data hold approximately 290,000 distinct CDR3 sequences, with 15% observed a single time. The CDR3 contains 13 residues. The J segment lost 1 base and the V segment lost 4 bases, leaving 4 bases of the junction unmatched. Per germline, CDR1 SQVTM and CDR2 ANQGSEA. Note on this clonotype: What it binds is unknown.

The receptor was isolated from a man aged 18 to 29 who had mild COVID-19 (a few samples of this study predate the infection). Cell type and time point are not known. Sequencing was done on a sample of PBMCs or a T cell subset sorted from them (not recorded which). This chain uses TRBV29-1 with TRBJ2-7, with TRBD1 matching over 7 bases. CDR3 amino acids: CSVATDRSYEQYF. For the CDR3, the DNA is TGCAGCGTTGCCACGGACAGGTCCTACGAGCAGTACTTC.